One sample yielded the 28 T cell receptor beta chains listed below, sequenced in a study of blood T cells in healthy people across ages. A second about 6 to 12 cycle PCR used barcoded and J-beta primers. TCRdb re-derived calls from the 5' RACE reads in MiXCR, one entry per CDR3 protein. The sample records around 1,500,000 distinct CDR3 sequences, around 42% being singletons. Sequencing was carried out using blood. Receptors were obtained from a woman between 18 and 29 years old in good health.

J is TRBJ1-1 and V is TRBV3-1; tentatively, D is TRBD1 (5 bases). The germline V gene encodes CDR1 LGHDT and CDR2 YNNKEL (reference sequence). Trimming took 1 base from V and 8 from J, leaving 23 bases between them. The CDR3 sequence is 17 residues long. The CDR3 reads CASSQARHAGGPKEAFF. CDR3 DNA sequence: TGTGCCAGCAGCCAAGCTAGGCACGCTGGGGGACCTAAAGAAGCTTTCTTT.

This clonotype has a single count. DNA of the CDR3: TGTGCCAGCAGCCCTCAACCCATCGGGCACACTGAAGCTTTCTTT. The encoded protein is CASSPQPIGHTEAFF. This chain connects TRBV7-9 to TRBJ1-1; D is unclear. Germline loops: CDR1 SEHNR, CDR2 FQNEAQ (reference sequence). This CDR3 has 15 amino acids. Trimming took off 5 bases at V and 3 bases at J, with 16 bases between the two ends.

This chain connects TRBV4-1 to TRBJ2-7, with 16 nucleotides matching TRBD2. CDR1 and CDR2 from the germline V gene are MGHRA and YSYEKL. There are 18 residues in the CDR3. V shed 4 bases, J shed 3 bases, and the junction held 9 bases outside the gene matches. CDR3 sequence reads: CASSLGTSGGEIFYEQYF. In DNA, the CDR3 is TGCGCCAGCAGCCTCGGGACTAGCGGGGGGGAGATCTTCTACGAGCAGTACTTC.

The chain links TRBV6-6 to TRBJ2-6; D remains ambiguous. Germline V gene data show CDR1 as MNHNY and CDR2 as SVGAGI (reference sequence). The CDR3 contains 14 residues. The V end was cut by 6 bases, the J end by 0 bases, with 6 bases between. The CDR3 bases are TGTGCCAGCAGCATCAACTCTGGGGCCAACGTCCTGACTTTC. It is translated as CASSINSGANVLTF.

CDR3 in amino acids: CASSGTGAGRGYTF. For the CDR3, the DNA is TGTGCCAGCAGCGGAACCGGGGCCGGGAGGGGCTACACCTTC. This chain connects TRBV7-9 to TRBJ1-2; a weak D match, TRBD1 (5 bases). The V end lost 5 bases, the J end lost 8 bases, and 18 bases lay between the germline ends. The CDR3 covers 14 residues. Germline-derived CDR1 and CDR2 are SEHNR and FQNEAQ (reference sequence).

This clonotype was seen more than once but under ten times. The chain couples TRBV9 to TRBJ1-1; no firm D call. The V end lost 0 bases, the J end lost 5 bases, and 11 bases lay between the germline ends. This CDR3 region has 14 residues. In germline, CDR1 is SGDLS, CDR2 YYNGEE. CDR3 amino acids: CASSVAEGGTEAFF. CDR3 coding DNA: TGTGCCAGCAGCGTAGCGGAGGGAGGGACTGAAGCTTTCTTT.

The chain recombines TRBV5-6 with TRBJ1-1, with D maybe TRBD1 (5 bases). V lost 0 bases to trimming and J lost 1 base, with 10 bases between them. CDR1 and CDR2 from the germline V gene are SGHDT and YYEEEE. CDR3 length: 15 amino acids. The CDR3 DNA follows: TGTGCCAGCAGCTTGGAAGGGGACCCGAACACTGAAGCTTTCTTT. This sequence encodes CASSLEGDPNTEAFF.

V is TRBV7-2 and J is TRBJ1-5; TRBD1 aligns across 7 bases. Germline V lookup: CDR1 SGHTA, CDR2 FQGNSA. There are 15 residues in the CDR3. Trimming at V came to 5 bases and at J to 5 bases, leaving 9 bases not matched to a gene. CDR3 sequence reads: CASSVRQGRDQPQHF. Here the CDR3 DNA reads TGTGCCAGCAGCGTCAGACAGGGTAGGGATCAGCCCCAGCATTTT.

The chain is built from TRBV11-2 and TRBJ2-1; D call uncertain. The V end was cut by 0 bases, the J end by 5 bases, with 14 bases between. The length of the CDR3 is 16 residues. Germline V gene sequence: CDR1 SGHAT, CDR2 FQNNGV. This CDR3 is CASSLDIYPSNNEQFF. CDR3 nucleotides: TGTGCCAGCAGCTTAGACATCTACCCCTCAAACAATGAGCAGTTCTTC.

V gene TRBV7-2 combines with J gene TRBJ2-3; tentative D call: TRBD2 (5 bases). This CDR3 is built from 15 residues. The V and J ends lost 1 base and 6 bases respectively, with 14 bases between them. Germline lookup yields CDR1 SGHTA and CDR2 FQGNSA. The CDR3 sequence is CASSLGRVVWDTQYF. CDR3 DNA: TGTGCCAGCAGCTTAGGGCGGGTTGTATGGGATACGCAGTATTTT.

The chain is built from TRBV7-2 and TRBJ1-2; a possible D gene is TRBD1 (5 bases). Per the germline V gene, CDR1 is SGHTA and CDR2 is FQGNSA. V was trimmed by 4 bases and J by 5 bases, leaving 14 bases between them. CDR3 length: 14 residues. DNA for the CDR3: TGTGCCAGCAGCTCGGGGCGTGGCCGGTATGGCTACACCTTC. Translation gives CASSSGRGRYGYTF.

This chain connects TRBV27 to TRBJ1-4; perhaps TRBD1 as D (5 bases). The germline V and J ends were trimmed by 2 bases and 5 bases, with 15 bases remaining between them. CDR1 and CDR2 (germline): MNHEY, SMNVEV (reference sequence). The CDR3 contains 16 residues. CDR3 DNA sequence: TGTGCCAGCAGTTTAGGACGAGGGAAGGGGAATGAAAAACTGTTTTTT. Its protein is CASSLGRGKGNEKLFF. The whole variable domain, remainder taken from reference TRBV27 and TRBJ1-4, is EAQVTQNPRYLITVTGKKLTVTCSQNMNHEYMSWYRQDPGLGLRQIYYSMNVEVTDKGDVPEGYKVSRKEKRNFPLILESPSPNQTSLYFCASSLGRGKGNEKLFFGSGTQLSVL.

Only a few counts were recorded for this clonotype. A read error may explain this, as a much larger clone is one base away. The chain has TRBV27 and TRBJ1-2, with unresolved D. CDR1 MNHEY and CDR2 SMNVEV come from the germline V gene (reference sequence). The CDR3 has 12 residues. Trimming took off 0 bases at V and 3 bases at J, with 2 bases between the two ends. CDR3 residues: CASSLSHYGYTF. For the CDR3, the DNA is TGTGCCAGCAGTTTATCTCACTATGGCTACACCTTC.

The chain carries TRBV28 and TRBJ1-3; D is unclear. The V and J ends lost 6 bases and 0 bases respectively, with 9 bases between them. The CDR3 length is 14 residues. CDR1 and CDR2 from the germline V gene are MDHEN and SYDVKM. CDR3 in DNA: TGTGCCAGCAGACCCGACGCCTCTGGAAACACCATATATTTT. Its protein product is CASRPDASGNTIYF. The full variable domain, completed using reference TRBV28 and TRBJ1-3, is DVKVTQSSRYLVKRTGEKVFLECVQDMDHENMFWYRQDPGLGLRLIYFSYDVKMKEKGDIPEGYSVSREKKERFSLILESASTNQTSMYLCASRPDASGNTIYFGEGSWLTVV.

This rearrangement joins TRBV2 to TRBJ1-5; a weak D match, TRBD1 (6 bases). CDR1 is SNHLY, CDR2 FYNNEI, per germline. With 4 bases removed from V and 2 bases from J, the gap between germline ends came to 12 bases. This CDR3 has 15 amino acids. The CDR3 spells CASSGRGLGNQPQHF. The CDR3 DNA is TGTGCCAGCAGTGGGAGGGGGTTAGGCAATCAGCCCCAGCATTTT.

The sample holds a few counts of this clonotype. The chain carries TRBV20-1 and TRBJ2-1; weak D call: TRBD1 (5 bases). Germline V gene data show CDR1 as DFQATT and CDR2 as SNEGSKA (reference sequence). Trimming stripped 3 bases from V and 0 bases from J, with 6 bases between. This CDR3 comprises 13 residues. DNA for the CDR3: TGCAGTGCTAGCGACAGCTCCTACAATGAGCAGTTCTTC. This translates into CSASDSSYNEQFF.

The V call is TRBV7-3, the J call TRBJ2-2; D is possibly TRBD1 (5 bases). The germline V gene encodes CDR1 SGHTA and CDR2 FQGTGA. V gave up 2 bases and J gave up 3 bases, with 10 bases separating them. CDR3 size: 15 residues. For the CDR3, the DNA is TGTGCCAGCAGCTTATTCAAAGGGGACACCGGGGAGCTGTTTTTT. It specifies CASSLFKGDTGELFF.

This clonotype was seen many times. The J gene is TRBJ2-5, the V gene TRBV20-1; possible D gene TRBD2, 5 bases. This CDR3 is built from 13 residues. Germline CDR1 DFQATT, CDR2 SNEGSKA (reference sequence). V lost 0 bases, J lost 2 bases, and 7 bases lay in between. Here the CDR3 reads CSAREAVQETQYF. The CDR3 DNA is TGCAGTGCTAGAGAAGCGGTTCAAGAGACCCAGTACTTC.

The gene calls are TRBV4-3 and TRBJ2-1; D possibly corresponds to TRBD2 (6 bases). This CDR3 contains 13 residues. V gave up 1 base and J gave up 10 bases, with 11 bases separating them. From germline, CDR1 is LGHNA and CDR2 YSLEER. CDR3 sequence reads: CASSQVGGWEQFF. The CDR3, as DNA: TGCGCCAGCAGCCAAGTTGGGGGGTGGGAGCAGTTCTTC.

This clonotype was picked up a small number of times. The genes are TRBV5-1 and TRBJ2-1, with TRBD2 identical over 13 bases. Trimming cost V 5 bases and J 1 base; bases outside gene matches: 9. The length of the CDR3 is 18 residues. Germline V gene lookup returns CDR1 SGHRS and CDR2 YFSETQ. The CDR3 DNA reads as TGCGCCAGCAGGCGCCGGACTAGCGGGGGAGGTTCCTACAATGAGCAGTTCTTC. It is translated as CASRRRTSGGGSYNEQFF. Complete variable domain (other parts from reference TRBV5-1 and TRBJ2-1): KAGVTQTPRYLIKTRGQQVTLSCSPISGHRSVSWYQQTPGQGLQFLFEYFSETQRNKGNFPGRFSGRQFSNSRSEMNVSTLELGDSALYLCASRRRTSGGGSYNEQFFGPGTRLTVL.

For this clonotype: A junction boundary mismatches the germline segment, possibly from a read error. This chain links TRBV20-1 with TRBJ2-1; 14 nucleotides line up with TRBD2. Germline values: CDR1 DFQATT, CDR2 SNEGSKA (reference sequence). This CDR3 is built from 15 residues. For the CDR3, the DNA is TGTAGTGCTACCTTGGGACTAGCGGGAGACAATGAGCAGTTCTTC. Protein: CSATLGLAGDNEQFF.

The CDR3 DNA reads TGTGCCAGCACTACGACAGGCCCGGGGTACGAGCAGTACTTC. It specifies CASTTTGPGYEQYF. The V gene is TRBV6-5, the J gene TRBJ2-7; weak D call: TRBD1 (6 bases). CDR3 length: 14 residues. Per the germline V gene, CDR1 is MNHEY and CDR2 is SVGAGI. With 7 bases removed from V and 4 bases from J, the gap between germline ends came to 17 bases.

This clonotype has a handful of counts. The chain recombines TRBV21-1 with TRBJ1-4; the table's D call, TRBD1, was not checked against the DNA. TRBV21-1 constitutes a pseudogene. The CDR3 sequence is 14 residues long. The CDR3 nucleotides read TGTGCCAGCAGCAATGTTACAGGGGGGAGAAAACTGTTTTTT. Translation: CASSNVTGGRKLFF.

The chain is built from TRBV5-1 and TRBJ2-3; TRBD2 matches at 7 bases. The V and J ends lost 3 bases and 2 bases, in that order; junction bases with no gene match: 3. The CDR3 is 14 residues long. Germline lookup yields CDR1 SGHRS and CDR2 YFSETQ. The CDR3 region is CASSSSGPTDTQYF. CDR3 DNA: TGCGCCAGCAGCTCTAGCGGACCCACAGATACGCAGTATTTT.

The sample holds many counts of this clonotype. At one boundary the junction diverges from the germline segment, which might be a read error. The chain links TRBV5-1 to TRBJ2-3; TRBD2 matches 8 bases. Germline values: CDR1 SGHRS, CDR2 YFSETQ. The CDR3 has 14 residues. This CDR3 reads CASSLAGITDTQYF. The DNA of the CDR3 is TGTGCCAGCAGCTTAGCGGGAATCACAGATACGCAGTATTTT.

V gene TRBV18 combines with J gene TRBJ1-1, with a weak D call TRBD1 (6 bases). The V end lost 1 base, the J end lost 2 bases, and 11 bases lay between the germline ends. The CDR3 has 15 amino acids. CDR1 is KGHSH and CDR2 is LQKENI in the germline V gene. DNA for the CDR3: TGTGCCAGCTCACCACGGGGACACACAAACACTGAAGCTTTCTTT. Translating gives CASSPRGHTNTEAFF.

As DNA, the CDR3 is TGTGCCAGCAGTGCCAGGGGCGGGGGGGCCGGCACAGATACGCAGTATTTT. It is translated as CASSARGGGAGTDTQYF. The rearrangement links TRBV6-1 to TRBJ2-3; the match to TRBD2 covers 9 bases. Trimming removed 4 bases from V and 1 base from J; junction bases left unmatched: 9. Germline-derived CDR1 and CDR2 are MNHNS and SASEGT. CDR3 length: 17 residues.

The chain has TRBV10-2 and TRBJ2-3, with 9 bases identical to TRBD2. Losses at the gene ends were 2 bases for V and 6 bases for J; bases not matched to a gene: 12. The CDR3 consists of 17 residues. CDR1 is WSHSY and CDR2 is SAAADI in the germline V gene. The CDR3 reads CASSEVVAGGPVDTQYF. CDR3 nucleotide sequence: TGCGCCAGCAGTGAGGTGGTCGCGGGGGGGCCTGTTGATACGCAGTATTTT.